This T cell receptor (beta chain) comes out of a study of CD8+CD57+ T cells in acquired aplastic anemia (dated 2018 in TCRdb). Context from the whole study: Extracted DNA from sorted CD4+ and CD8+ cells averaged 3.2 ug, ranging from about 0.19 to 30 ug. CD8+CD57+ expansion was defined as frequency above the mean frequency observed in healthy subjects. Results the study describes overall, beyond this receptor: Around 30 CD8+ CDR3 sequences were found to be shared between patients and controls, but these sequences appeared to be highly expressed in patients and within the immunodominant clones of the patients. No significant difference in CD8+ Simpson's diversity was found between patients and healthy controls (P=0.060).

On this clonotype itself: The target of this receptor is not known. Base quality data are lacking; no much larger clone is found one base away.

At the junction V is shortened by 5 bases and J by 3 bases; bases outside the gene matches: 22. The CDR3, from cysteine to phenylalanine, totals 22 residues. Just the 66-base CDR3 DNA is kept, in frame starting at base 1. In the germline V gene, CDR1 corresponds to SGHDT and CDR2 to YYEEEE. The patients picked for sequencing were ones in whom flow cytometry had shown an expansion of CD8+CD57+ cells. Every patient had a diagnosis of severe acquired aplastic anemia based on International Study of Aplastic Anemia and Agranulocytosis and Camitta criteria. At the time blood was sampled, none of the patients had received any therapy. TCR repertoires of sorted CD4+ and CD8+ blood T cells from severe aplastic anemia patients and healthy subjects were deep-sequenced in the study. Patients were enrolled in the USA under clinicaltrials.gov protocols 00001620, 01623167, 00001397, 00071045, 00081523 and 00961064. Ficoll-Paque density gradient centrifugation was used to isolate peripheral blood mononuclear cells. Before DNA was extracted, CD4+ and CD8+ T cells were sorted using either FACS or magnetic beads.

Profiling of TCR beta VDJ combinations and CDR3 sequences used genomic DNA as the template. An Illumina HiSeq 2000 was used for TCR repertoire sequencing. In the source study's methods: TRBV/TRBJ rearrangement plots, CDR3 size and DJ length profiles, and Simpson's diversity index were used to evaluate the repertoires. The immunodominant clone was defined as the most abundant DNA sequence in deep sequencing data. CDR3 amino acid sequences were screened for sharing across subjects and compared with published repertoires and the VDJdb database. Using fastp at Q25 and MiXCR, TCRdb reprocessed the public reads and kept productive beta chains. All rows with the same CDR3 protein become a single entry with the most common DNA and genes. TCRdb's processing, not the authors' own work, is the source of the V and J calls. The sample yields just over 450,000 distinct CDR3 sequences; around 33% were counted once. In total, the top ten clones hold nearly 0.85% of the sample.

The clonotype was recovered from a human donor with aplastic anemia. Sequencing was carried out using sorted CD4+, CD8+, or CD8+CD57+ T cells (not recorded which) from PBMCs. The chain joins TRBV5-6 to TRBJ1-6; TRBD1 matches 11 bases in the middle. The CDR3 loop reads CASRLPDRGHHFISFYNSPLHF. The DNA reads TGTGCCAGCAGGCTCCCGGACAGGGGGCACCATTTCATTAGCTTCTATAATTCACCCCTCCACTTT.